Below are 32 T cell receptor beta chains sequenced from a single sample in a study of cytomegalovirus exposure and HLA in healthy donors. PCR used 60 Vbeta primers and 13 Jbeta primers. Some clones are missing from TCRdb's copy, which holds only in-frame ones; the method was immunoSEQ multiplex PCR. Of about 140,000 clones in the sample, 72% were seen once. Specimen: PBMCs. These TCRs come from a man in his forties or fifties in good health and CMV-seronegative.

Note on this clone: The sample contains more than one DNA sequence encoding this CDR3. V usage is TRBV9 and J usage is TRBJ2-2; the D gene is possibly TRBD2 (5 bases). This CDR3 region has 15 residues. Germline V lookup: CDR1 SGDLS, CDR2 YYNGEE. V was trimmed by 2 bases and J by 2 bases, leaving 10 bases between them. For the CDR3, the DNA is TGTGCCAGCAGCGTGCTAGCAGATAACACCGGGGAGCTGTTTTTT. As protein: CASSVLADNTGELFF.

This clone was recorded a few times. V is TRBV10-3 and J is TRBJ2-7; 8 nucleotides match TRBD2. J gave up 2 bases and V 8 bases, and 11 bases lay outside the gene matches. The CDR3 has 15 amino acids. CDR1 and CDR2 (germline): ENHRY, SYGVKD. As DNA, the CDR3 is TGTGCCATCCGTGTGGGTAGCGGGGAGACCTACGAGCAGTACTTC. Its protein product is CAIRVGSGETYEQYF.

A remark on this clone: The sample has other DNA sequences that encode this CDR3 too. The chain has TRBV9 and TRBJ2-1; D remains ambiguous. Looked up from germline, CDR1 is SGDLS and CDR2 is YYNGEE. The CDR3 sequence is 13 residues long. V was clipped by 0 bases and J by 3 bases, with 4 bases between them. CDR3: CASSVGSYNEQFF. The CDR3 DNA reads as TGTGCCAGCAGCGTAGGCAGCTACAATGAGCAGTTCTTC.

The table lists this clone with a few counts. The chain has TRBV5-1 and TRBJ1-4; 8 nucleotides align to TRBD1. The germline CDR1 and CDR2 sequences are SGHRS and YFSETQ. With V trimmed by 4 bases and J by 7 bases, 12 bases remained unmatched. The CDR3 has 16 residues. For the CDR3, the DNA is TGCGCCAGCAGCCCAAACAGGGGGGGAACTGGTGAAAAACTGTTTTTT. It yields the protein CASSPNRGGTGEKLFF.

The chain links TRBV4-1 to TRBJ1-2; 7 nucleotides agree with TRBD1. Trimming took 3 bases from V and 5 from J; bases not matched to a gene: 9. CDR1 and CDR2 from the germline V gene are MGHRA and YSYEKL. This CDR3 region has 15 residues. The CDR3 protein is CASSQPVQGIYGYTF. CDR3 DNA: TGCGCCAGCAGCCAGCCTGTACAGGGGATTTATGGCTACACCTTC.

The chain combines TRBV6-5 with TRBJ2-3, with 7 bases matching TRBD1. V trimming: 4 bases; J trimming: 4 bases; junction bases outside the gene matches: 11. The CDR3 contains 16 residues. Germline CDR1 MNHEY, CDR2 SVGAGI. CDR3 in amino acids: CASSFHRGSVPDTQYF. The CDR3 nucleotides are TGTGCCAGCAGTTTCCACAGGGGTAGTGTCCCAGATACGCAGTATTTT.

CDR3 residues: CASTRTGSNQPQHF. DNA for the CDR3: TGTGCCAGCACCAGGACAGGGAGCAATCAGCCCCAGCATTTT. The genes are TRBV2 and TRBJ1-5; 8 nucleotides align to TRBD1. With V trimmed by 7 bases and J by 1 base, 3 bases remained unmatched. This CDR3 has 14 amino acids. Germline V gene data show CDR1 as SNHLY and CDR2 as FYNNEI.

CDR3 loop: CASSWTGAPEAFF. CDR3 nucleotides: TGCGCCAGCAGTTGGACAGGTGCTCCTGAAGCTTTCTTT. The rearrangement uses TRBV5-1 and TRBJ1-1, with TRBD1 identical over 7 bases. Germline trimming cut 5 bases from V and 6 bases from J; bases unmatched to any gene: 7. Per the germline V gene, CDR1 is SGHRS and CDR2 is YFSETQ. The CDR3 has 13 residues.

The chain links TRBV7-9 to TRBJ1-5, with TRBD1 matching 11 bases. The CDR3 spans 13 residues. The junction had 7 bases not matched to a gene; V was cut back by 5 bases and J by 13 bases. Germline CDR1 is SEHNR and CDR2 is FQNEAQ (reference sequence). CDR3 nucleotides: TGTGCCAGCAGCCCCTCTGGACAGGGGGCACAGCATTTT. Translating it yields CASSPSGQGAQHF.

V usage is TRBV5-1 and J usage is TRBJ2-3; TRBD2 agrees at 8 bases. The V gene end was trimmed by 0 bases and the J gene end by 2 bases; junction bases not matched to a gene: 2. The CDR3 spans 15 residues. Germline CDR1 is SGHRS and CDR2 is YFSETQ. CDR3 DNA sequence: TGCGCCAGCAGCTTGGCGGGGGGGGCCACAGATACGCAGTATTTT. This translates into CASSLAGGATDTQYF. Drawing the rest from reference TRBV5-1 and TRBJ2-3, the complete variable domain is KAGVTQTPRYLIKTRGQQVTLSCSPISGHRSVSWYQQTPGQGLQFLFEYFSETQRNKGNFPGRFSGRQFSNSRSEMNVSTLELGDSALYLCASSLAGGATDTQYFGPGTRLTVL.

CDR3 loop: CASRNLDSRYGYTF. CDR3 nucleotide sequence: TGTGCCAGCAGGAACCTCGACAGCCGCTATGGCTACACCTTC. The V and J genes are TRBV9 and TRBJ1-2; weak D call: TRBD1 (5 bases). CDR3 length: 14 amino acids. V was clipped by 5 bases and J by 4 bases, with 15 bases between them. Germline assignment: CDR1 SGDLS and CDR2 YYNGEE.

The chain carries TRBV5-4 and TRBJ1-2, with a weak D call TRBD1 (6 bases). Looked up from germline, CDR1 is SGHNT and CDR2 is YYREEE (reference sequence). Trimming cost V 0 bases and J 5 bases, with 17 bases left between them. The CDR3 is made up of 16 amino acids. CDR3 sequence reads: CASSLAGEGTRYGYTF. Written as DNA, the CDR3 is TGTGCCAGCAGCTTGGCCGGGGAGGGGACAAGGTATGGCTACACCTTC.

The V gene is TRBV6-1, the J gene TRBJ1-3; weak D call: TRBD1 (6 bases). The CDR3 totals 14 residues. Trimming took 4 bases from V and 3 from J, leaving 10 bases between them. Looked up from germline, CDR1 is MNHNS and CDR2 is SASEGT. CDR3 sequence: CASSGRGGGNTIYF. For the CDR3, the DNA is TGTGCCAGCAGTGGCAGGGGCGGTGGAAACACCATATATTTT.

The chain uses TRBV5-5 and TRBJ1-2, with D uncertain. This CDR3 comprises 15 residues. Germline CDR1 is SGHKS and CDR2 is YYEKEE (reference sequence). The V end lost 1 base, the J end lost 2 bases, and 12 bases lay between the germline ends. The CDR3 sequence: CASSLSATPNYGYTF. DNA for the CDR3: TGTGCCAGCAGCTTGAGCGCGACGCCGAACTATGGCTACACCTTC.

This clone has a handful of counts. This sequence joins TRBV5-1 and TRBJ2-2; the D gene is possibly TRBD1 (6 bases). Germline V CDR1 and CDR2: SGHRS, YFSETQ. The CDR3 spans 16 residues. The V end was cut by 0 bases, the J end by 3 bases, with 12 bases between. The CDR3 DNA follows: TGCGCCAGCAGCTTGGGTCCGGGACAAGACACCGGGGAGCTGTTTTTT. Translation gives CASSLGPGQDTGELFF.

The CDR3 sequence: CASTGTGVPDTQYF. The CDR3, as DNA: TGTGCCAGTACCGGGACAGGGGTTCCAGATACGCAGTATTTT. V and J are TRBV19 and TRBJ2-3, with 10 bases lining up with TRBD1. This CDR3 contains 14 residues. V was pared by 7 bases and J by 4 bases, with 5 bases of the junction left unmatched. CDR1 and CDR2 from the germline V gene are LNHDA and SQIVND (reference sequence). The full variable domain, in which reference TRBV19 and TRBJ2-3 provide the parts outside the CDR3, is DGGITQSPKYLFRKEGQNVTLSCEQNLNHDAMYWYRQDPGQGLRLIYYSQIVNDFQKGDIAEGYSVSREKKESFPLTVTSAQKNPTAFYLCASTGTGVPDTQYFGPGTRLTVL.

The V and J genes are TRBV7-9 and TRBJ2-5, with a possible D match to TRBD1 (6 bases). Per germline, CDR1 SEHNR and CDR2 FQNEAQ (reference sequence). Trimming took off 5 bases at V and 5 bases at J, with 15 bases between the two ends. The CDR3 extends over 14 amino acids. CDR3 nucleotides: TGTGCCAGCAGCCCCCCAGGGGCGAGGGAGACCCAGTACTTC. Encoded protein: CASSPPGARETQYF.

The rearrangement links TRBV7-6 to TRBJ2-2, with D hard to call. The V end lost 1 base, the J end lost 0 bases, and 9 bases lay between the germline ends. The length of the CDR3 is 16 residues. Germline loops: CDR1 SGHVS, CDR2 FNYEAQ. In DNA form, the CDR3 reads TGTGCCAGCAGCTTAGTGGTGGGCGCGAACACCGGGGAGCTGTTTTTT. Amino acid sequence: CASSLVVGANTGELFF.

The chain joins TRBV29-1 to TRBJ2-3; possibly TRBD2 for D (5 bases). The germline CDR1 and CDR2 sequences are SQVTM and ANQGSEA. The CDR3 runs 15 residues. V was shortened by 1 base and J by 0 bases, with 11 bases between the two germline ends. The DNA for the CDR3 is TGCAGCGTTGAAGGAGGGTTCGAAAGCACAGATACGCAGTATTTT. It is translated as CSVEGGFESTDTQYF.

This clone was found a few times. The V gene is TRBV6-1, the J gene TRBJ1-1; D possibly corresponds to TRBD1 (5 bases). CDR3 length equals 13 residues. The V gene lost 6 bases and the J gene lost 0 bases, with 8 bases spanning the gap. Germline CDR1 is MNHNS and CDR2 is SASEGT. The CDR3, as DNA: TGTGCCAGCAGCCGACAGCTGAACACTGAAGCTTTCTTT. This gives the protein CASSRQLNTEAFF.

The V gene is TRBV7-2, the J gene TRBJ2-5; D perhaps matches TRBD2 (5 bases). V was clipped by 5 bases and J by 4 bases, with 14 bases between them. The CDR3 covers 14 residues. The germline CDR1 and CDR2 sequences are SGHTA and FQGNSA. The CDR3 protein is CASSASLARETQYF. CDR3 coding DNA: TGTGCCAGCAGCGCCAGTCTAGCTAGAGAGACCCAGTACTTC.

The gene calls are TRBV5-1 and TRBJ2-3, with 7 nucleotides matching TRBD1. Germline CDR1 is SGHRS and CDR2 is YFSETQ. CDR3 length equals 15 residues. J was trimmed by 2 bases and V by 6 bases; bases with no gene match: 9. This CDR3 reads CASTRDSPDTDTQYF. CDR3 coding DNA: TGCGCCAGCACCCGGGACAGCCCTGACACAGATACGCAGTATTTT.

The rearrangement joins TRBV5-6 to TRBJ1-1; D uncertain. Germline CDR1 reads SGHDT; CDR2 reads YYEEEE. Trimming left V 0 bases short and J 1 base short, with 7 bases between. This CDR3 contains 14 residues. CDR3 in amino acids: CASSLETWNTEAFF. In nucleotides, the CDR3 is TGTGCCAGCAGCTTGGAGACTTGGAACACTGAAGCTTTCTTT.

The chain recombines TRBV7-9 with TRBJ1-1; D ambiguous. The CDR3 is 15 amino acids. The germline CDR1 and CDR2 sequences are SEHNR and FQNEAQ (reference sequence). Deletions cut 1 base from V and 0 bases from J, with 9 bases between. The chain's CDR3 is CASSLGTEMNTEAFF. CDR3 DNA sequence: TGTGCCAGCAGCTTAGGAACAGAAATGAACACTGAAGCTTTCTTT.

The chain has TRBV9 and TRBJ2-7, with D possibly matching TRBD2 (7 bases). This CDR3 comprises 13 residues. The germline V gene encodes CDR1 SGDLS and CDR2 YYNGEE. Trimming cost V 2 bases and J 12 bases, with 18 bases left between them. The CDR3 sequence: CASSVGGLPPAYF. The CDR3 coding sequence is TGTGCCAGCAGCGTGGGGGGGCTCCCGCCCGCGTACTTC.

CDR3 region: CASSGTQGSNEQFF. Written as DNA, the CDR3 is TGTGCCAGCAGTGGGACCCAGGGGTCAAATGAGCAGTTCTTC. The V gene is TRBV6-4, the J gene TRBJ2-1; TRBD1 is a possible D gene (6 bases). The CDR3 extends over 14 amino acids. CDR1 is MRHNA and CDR2 is SNTAGT in the germline V gene. Between the trimmed V and J ends, which lost 4 bases and 7 bases, there was a span of 14 bases.

This rearrangement joins TRBV5-6 to TRBJ2-1; D may be TRBD2 (5 bases). Trimming shortened V by 7 bases and J by 1 base, and 15 bases separated the two germline ends. This CDR3 is built from 15 residues. Germline CDR1 reads SGHDT; CDR2 reads YYEEEE. The CDR3: CASAYGAASYNEQFF. The DNA for the CDR3 is TGTGCCAGCGCCTATGGAGCGGCTTCCTACAATGAGCAGTTCTTC.

The chain couples TRBV5-1 to TRBJ1-5; D is possibly TRBD1 (5 bases). CDR1 is SGHRS, CDR2 YFSETQ, per germline. This CDR3 has 15 amino acids. Trimming took off 0 bases at V and 0 bases at J, with 7 bases between the two ends. Here the CDR3 DNA reads TGCGCCAGCAGCTTGGCCGACAGTAGCAATCAGCCCCAGCATTTT. As protein: CASSLADSSNQPQHF. The whole variable domain, filled in from reference TRBV5-1 and TRBJ1-5, reads KAGVTQTPRYLIKTRGQQVTLSCSPISGHRSVSWYQQTPGQGLQFLFEYFSETQRNKGNFPGRFSGRQFSNSRSEMNVSTLELGDSALYLCASSLADSSNQPQHFGDGTRLSIL.

The chain combines TRBV5-1 with TRBJ2-6; 7 positions agree with TRBD1. The CDR3 is 17 amino acids. Germline assignment: CDR1 SGHRS and CDR2 YFSETQ. J lost 0 bases, V lost 4 bases, and 7 bases had no gene match. For the CDR3, the DNA is TGCGCCAGCAGCCCCGGGACAGCTAACTCTGGGGCCAACGTCCTGACTTTC. The encoded protein is CASSPGTANSGANVLTF. The complete variable domain, with remaining parts taken from reference TRBV5-1 and TRBJ2-6, reads KAGVTQTPRYLIKTRGQQVTLSCSPISGHRSVSWYQQTPGQGLQFLFEYFSETQRNKGNFPGRFSGRQFSNSRSEMNVSTLELGDSALYLCASSPGTANSGANVLTFGAGSRLTVL.

CDR3 sequence (DNA): TGTGCCAGCAGCCCGGCTTGGGGACAGGGGACCTACGAGCAGTACTTC. It translates to CASSPAWGQGTYEQYF. V usage is TRBV7-8 and J usage is TRBJ2-7; 10 bases are shared with TRBD1. In germline, CDR1 is SGHVS, CDR2 FQNEAQ. With 5 bases clipped from V and 2 bases from J, the junction kept 9 bases outside the gene matches. The CDR3 runs 16 residues.

The chain joins TRBV6-5 to TRBJ2-7; 9 nucleotides align to TRBD2. V gave up 0 bases and J gave up 2 bases; unmatched junction bases: 5. This CDR3 has 16 residues. CDR1 is MNHEY, CDR2 SVGAGI, per germline. The CDR3, as DNA: TGTGCCAGCAGTTACTCGACAGCGGGGGGTACCTACGAGCAGTACTTC. Translated: CASSYSTAGGTYEQYF.

This chain links TRBV5-6 with TRBJ2-3; 9 nucleotides align to TRBD1. The germline V gene has CDR1 SGHDT and CDR2 YYEEEE. V shed 5 bases, J shed 0 bases, and the junction held 13 bases outside the gene matches. The CDR3 length is 18 residues. The CDR3 reads CASRSGTGSWISTDTQYF. The CDR3 region has the DNA TGTGCCAGCAGATCGGGGACAGGGTCGTGGATCAGCACAGATACGCAGTATTTT.